The 13 T cell receptor beta chains in this list originate from one sample, sequenced in a study of pediatric ulcerative colitis. One to two pinch biopsies were taken from the rectum during colonoscopy. Profiling relied on immunoSEQ multiplex PCR, and the TCRdb table lists in-frame clones only, not all of them. The top ten clones hold 0.8% to 1.1% of a sample with 30,000 or so clones, around 80% of them seen once. Input material: gut tissue. These receptors were collected from a boy younger than 18 with mild ulcerative colitis.

The rearrangement joins TRBV6-4 to TRBJ1-2, with 10 bases aligning to TRBD1. V shed 6 bases, J shed 6 bases, and the junction held 7 bases outside the gene matches. The CDR3 sequence is 14 residues long. Looked up from germline, CDR1 is MRHNA and CDR2 is SNTAGT. The DNA of the CDR3 is TGTGCCAGCAGCCCGACAGGGGGCCGGGATGGCTACACCTTC. Amino acids: CASSPTGGRDGYTF.

The chain combines TRBV7-6 with TRBJ2-5; 11 bases agree with TRBD1. CDR1 SGHVS and CDR2 FNYEAQ come from the germline V gene. V lost 4 bases and J lost 3; bases outside the gene matches: 7. The length of the CDR3 is 16 residues. CDR3 amino acids: CASSSPRDRGKETQYF. CDR3 in DNA: TGTGCCAGCAGCTCGCCCCGGGACAGGGGGAAAGAGACCCAGTACTTC.

The chain links TRBV5-6 to TRBJ1-2; 10 positions match TRBD1. Germline CDR1 SGHDT, CDR2 YYEEEE. V lost 5 bases and J lost 0; bases outside the gene matches: 13. This CDR3 region has 18 residues. For the CDR3, the DNA is TGTGCCAGCAGACCTGCCGGGACAGGGGTTTTTGCTAACTATGGCTACACCTTC. Its protein product is CASRPAGTGVFANYGYTF.

In its sample, this clone was seen once. The V call is TRBV5-8, the J call TRBJ2-7; D may be TRBD2 (6 bases). There are 14 residues in the CDR3. Germline CDR1 SGHTS, CDR2 YDEGEE. Trimming took off 5 bases at V and 0 bases at J, with 12 bases between the two ends. CDR3 loop: CASSPGTHSYEQYF. The CDR3 nucleotides read TGTGCCAGCAGTCCTGGGACTCACTCCTACGAGCAGTACTTC. The full variable domain, completed using reference TRBV5-8 and TRBJ2-7, is EAGVTQSPTHLIKTRGQQATLRCSPISGHTSVYWYQQALGLGLQFLLWYDEGEERNRGNFPPRFSGRQFPNYSSELNVNALELEDSALYLCASSPGTHSYEQYFGPGTRLTVT.

The chain uses TRBV14 and TRBJ2-7; possible D gene TRBD1, 6 bases. CDR3 size: 14 residues. Germline values: CDR1 SGHDN, CDR2 FVKESK. The V end was cut by 4 bases, the J end by 4 bases, with 14 bases between. The DNA for the CDR3 is TGTGCCAGCAGCCTTATACAGGGTTGGTACGAGCAGTACTTC. Its protein product is CASSLIQGWYEQYF.

CDR3 sequence (DNA): TGCGCCAGCAGTGCCGGGACTAGCGGTCATACGCAGTATTTT. Translating gives CASSAGTSGHTQYF. J is TRBJ2-3 and V is TRBV10-1, with TRBD2 matching over 11 bases. This CDR3 contains 14 residues. J was trimmed by 7 bases and V by 4 bases; bases with no gene match: 4. CDR1 is WNHNN, CDR2 SYGVQD, per germline (reference sequence).

The rearrangement links TRBV4-2 to TRBJ1-2, with D unclear. V was cut by 3 bases and J by 2 bases, with 13 bases left in between. The germline CDR1 and CDR2 sequences are LGHNA and YNFKEQ. CDR3 length: 15 amino acids. The CDR3 loop reads CASSQEVGRNYGYTF. CDR3 in DNA: TGTGCCAGCAGCCAGGAGGTGGGCCGAAACTATGGCTACACCTTC.

The J gene is TRBJ1-1, the V gene TRBV7-9, with unresolved D. CDR1 SEHNR and CDR2 FQNEAQ come from the germline V gene (reference sequence). The CDR3 sequence is 13 residues long. Trimming removed 3 bases at V and 4 bases at J, with 9 bases between. The DNA of the CDR3 is TGTGCCAGCAGCTTTAGTGTGGTCACTGAAGCTTTCTTT. Its protein product is CASSFSVVTEAFF.

The chain is built from TRBV4-1 and TRBJ2-3; D ambiguous. Trimming took off 0 bases at V and 2 bases at J, with 15 bases between the two ends. Per germline, CDR1 MGHRA and CDR2 YSYEKL. The CDR3 sequence is 17 residues long. The CDR3, as DNA: TGCGCCAGCAGCCAAGATGGTCATTCCCTGGCCACAGATACGCAGTATTTT. Amino acid sequence: CASSQDGHSLATDTQYF.

This clone was observed a single time. This chain connects TRBV5-8 to TRBJ2-7; TRBD1 matches 7 bases. V trimming: 5 bases; J trimming: 6 bases; junction bases outside the gene matches: 11. CDR3 length: 14 residues. CDR1 is SGHTS and CDR2 is YDEGEE in the germline V gene. The CDR3 nucleotides read TGTGCCAGCAGTGAGACAGGGCAAAGTCGCGAGCAGTACTTC. Translation: CASSETGQSREQYF.

V gene TRBV6-6 combines with J gene TRBJ2-1; D is unresolved. Germline CDR1 is MNHNY and CDR2 is SVGAGI (reference sequence). The CDR3 is made up of 12 amino acids. V was trimmed by 5 bases and J by 10 bases, leaving 12 bases between them. The CDR3 region is CASSAPAPEQFF. The CDR3, as DNA: TGTGCCAGCAGTGCCCCGGCGCCCGAGCAGTTCTTC.

This chain uses TRBV9 with TRBJ1-2; 7 bases are shared with TRBD1. The length of the CDR3 is 19 residues. V trimming: 4 bases; J trimming: 4 bases; junction bases outside the gene matches: 22. Germline-derived CDR1 and CDR2 are SGDLS and YYNGEE. The CDR3 region is CASSLASRQGLLYRYGYTF. Written as DNA, the CDR3 is TGTGCCAGCAGCTTGGCGAGTCGACAGGGATTACTTTACCGCTATGGCTACACCTTC.

CDR3 amino acids: CASSLGLYNEKLFF. For the CDR3, the DNA is TGTGCCAGCAGCCTTGGATTGTATAATGAAAAACTGTTTTTT. J is TRBJ1-4 and V is TRBV5-8, with D unclear. This CDR3 has 14 amino acids. V shed 4 bases and J shed 4 bases, with 11 bases lying between them. CDR1 SGHTS and CDR2 YDEGEE come from the germline V gene.